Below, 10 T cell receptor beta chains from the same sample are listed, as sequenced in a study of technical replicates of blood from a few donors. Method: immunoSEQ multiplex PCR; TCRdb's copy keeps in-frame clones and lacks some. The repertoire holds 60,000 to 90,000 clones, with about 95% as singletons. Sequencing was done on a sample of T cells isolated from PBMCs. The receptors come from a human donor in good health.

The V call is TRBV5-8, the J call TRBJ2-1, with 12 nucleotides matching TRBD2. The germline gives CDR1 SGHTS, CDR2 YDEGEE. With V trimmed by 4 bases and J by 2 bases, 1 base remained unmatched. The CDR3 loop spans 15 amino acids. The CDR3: CASSASGGAYNEQFF. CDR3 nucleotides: TGTGCCAGCAGCGCTAGCGGGGGGGCCTACAATGAGCAGTTCTTC.

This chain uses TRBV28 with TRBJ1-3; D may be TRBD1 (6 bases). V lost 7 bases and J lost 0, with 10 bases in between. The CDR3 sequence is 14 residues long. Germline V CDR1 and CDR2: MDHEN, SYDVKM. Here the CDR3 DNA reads TGTGCCAGCATCAAAGGGGGCTCTGGAAACACCATATATTTT. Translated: CASIKGGSGNTIYF.

This chain's CDR3 is CASSLVAGSLSDTQYF. The CDR3 DNA reads TGTGCCAGCAGCTTAGTGGCAGGGTCGTTGTCAGATACGCAGTATTTT. This sequence joins TRBV7-6 and TRBJ2-3; TRBD1 is a possible D gene (5 bases). Per germline, CDR1 SGHVS and CDR2 FNYEAQ. V shed 1 base and J shed 4 bases, with 15 bases lying between them. The CDR3 is 16 amino acids.

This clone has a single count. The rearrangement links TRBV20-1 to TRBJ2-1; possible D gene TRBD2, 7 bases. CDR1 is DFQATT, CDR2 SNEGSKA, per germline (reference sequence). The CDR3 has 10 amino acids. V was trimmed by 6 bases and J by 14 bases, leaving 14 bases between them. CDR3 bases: TGCAGTGCGTTAGGGGGGGTCGAGTTCTTC. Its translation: CSALGGVEFF.

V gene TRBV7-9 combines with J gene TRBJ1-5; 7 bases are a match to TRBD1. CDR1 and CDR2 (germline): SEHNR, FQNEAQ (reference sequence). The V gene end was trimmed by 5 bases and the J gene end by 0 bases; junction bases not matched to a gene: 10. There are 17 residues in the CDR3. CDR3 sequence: CASSKQGSLDSNQPQHF. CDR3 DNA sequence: TGTGCCAGCAGCAAACAGGGGTCGCTGGATAGCAATCAGCCCCAGCATTTT.

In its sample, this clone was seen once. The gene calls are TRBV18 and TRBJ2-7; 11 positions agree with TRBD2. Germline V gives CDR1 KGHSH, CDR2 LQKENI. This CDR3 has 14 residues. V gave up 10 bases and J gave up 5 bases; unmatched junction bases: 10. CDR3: CATHTSGSSNEQYF. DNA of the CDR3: TGTGCCACCCACACTAGCGGGAGTTCGAACGAGCAGTACTTC.

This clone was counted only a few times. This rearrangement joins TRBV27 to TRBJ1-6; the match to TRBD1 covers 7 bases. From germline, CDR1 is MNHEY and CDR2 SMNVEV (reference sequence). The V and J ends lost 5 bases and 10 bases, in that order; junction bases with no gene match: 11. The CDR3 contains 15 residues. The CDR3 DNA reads TGTGCCAGCAGTAATTGGACAGGAATATTCTCACCCCTCCACTTT. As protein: CASSNWTGIFSPLHF.

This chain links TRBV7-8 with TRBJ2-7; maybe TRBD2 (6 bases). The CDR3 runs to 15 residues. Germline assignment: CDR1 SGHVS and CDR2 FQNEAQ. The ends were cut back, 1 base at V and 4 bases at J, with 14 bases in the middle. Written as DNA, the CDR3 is TGTGCCAGCAGCTTAGGTTTGGGGCGGGGATACGAGCAGTACTTC. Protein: CASSLGLGRGYEQYF.

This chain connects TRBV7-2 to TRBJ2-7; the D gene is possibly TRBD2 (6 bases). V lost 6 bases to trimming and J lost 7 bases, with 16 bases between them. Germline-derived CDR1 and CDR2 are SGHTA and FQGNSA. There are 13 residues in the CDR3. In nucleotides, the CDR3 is TGTGCCAGCAGTTCCGGGCCTGCGGGGGAGCAGTACTTC. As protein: CASSSGPAGEQYF.

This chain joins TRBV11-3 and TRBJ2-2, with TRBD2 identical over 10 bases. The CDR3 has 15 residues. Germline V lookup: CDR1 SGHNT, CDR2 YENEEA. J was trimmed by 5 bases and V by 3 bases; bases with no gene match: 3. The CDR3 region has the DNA TGTGCCAGCAGCTTTCAGACTAGCGGGACCGGGGAGCTGTTTTTT. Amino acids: CASSFQTSGTGELFF.